The entry below gives a single T cell receptor (beta chain) sequence along with its context. The antigen is unknown. The CDR3 is made up of 17 amino acids. V was shortened by 5 bases and J by 1 base, with 18 bases between the two germline ends. Germline V gives CDR1 SGHVS, CDR2 FQNEAQ. The sequenced cases were selected for having the highest brain T cell transcript signatures. At least one anti-epileptic drug was given before surgery. The data were taken from a study of brain T cells in children with intractable seizures. Study-wide findings and caveats: HCMV serostatus was not known, and viral specificity came from CDR3 similarity only. Pre-surgery blood may have been undersampled, hiding some clones.

Data came from immunoSEQ multiplex PCR; TCRdb stores just in-frame clones and leaves some out. The sample consists of approximately 110,000 clones, approximately 94% of them appearing once. Sequenced material: peripheral blood, taken at surgery. This chain connects TRBV7-8 to TRBJ2-1; tentatively, D is TRBD1 or TRBD2 (5 bases each). The receptor was isolated from a boy under three years old with hemimegalencephaly and intractable seizures. DNA of the CDR3: TGTGCCAGCAGCCTTTGGGGGAGCCCCGGGTCCTACAATGAGCAGTTCTTC. Residues: CASSLWGSPGSYNEQFF.